These T cell receptor beta chains were read from a single sample in a study of cytomegalovirus exposure and HLA in healthy donors. Only in-frame clones appear in the TCRdb table, and some are missing; sequencing was by immunoSEQ multiplex PCR. The sample contains about 140,000 clones, nearly 80% of which appear only once. The sample consisted of PBMCs. The receptors were gathered from a male donor in good health and CMV-seronegative. Both conserved end residues are part of each CDR3. A D gene is named only where the DNA matches it firmly. Only part of the rows carry a size: once, few, many, or a class if the clone is expanded.

j_call d_call clone_size v_call cdr3_aa cdr3_nt
TRBJ2-5 - - TRBV5-5 CASSSRGGAQETQYF TGTGCCAGCAGCTCTAGAGGGGGGGCACAAGAGACCCAGTACTTC
TRBJ2-6 - - TRBV19 CASCDRGANVLTF TGTGCCAGTTGCGATCGGGGGGCCAACGTCCTGACTTTC
TRBJ1-2 - - TRBV6-5 CASSPQGTDGYTF TGTGCCAGCAGTCCACAGGGTACCGATGGCTACACCTTC
TRBJ1-1 - - TRBV21-1 CASSTDDSLNTEAFF TGTGCCAGCAGCACCGACGACAGTCTGAACACTGAAGCTTTCTTT
TRBJ1-3 - - TRBV4-3 CASSQQSQGSGNTIYF TGCGCCAGCAGCCAGCAGTCCCAGGGGAGTGGAAACACCATATATTTT
TRBJ2-1 - - TRBV7-3 CASSLQGHEQFF TGTGCCAGCAGCTTGCAGGGCCATGAGCAGTTCTTC
TRBJ1-2 TRBD1 - TRBV7-9 CSSSLEDRIGGYTF TGTTCCAGCAGCTTAGAGGACAGGATAGGTGGCTACACCTTC
TRBJ2-3 TRBD1 once TRBV4-3 CASSQRTGFTDTQYF TGCGCCAGCAGCCAAAGGACAGGCTTCACAGATACGCAGTATTTT
TRBJ2-1 - - TRBV20-1 CSAWWGDEQFF TGCAGTGCTTGGTGGGGCGATGAGCAGTTCTTC
TRBJ2-3 TRBD1 - TRBV19 CASSKDRGVEDTQYF TGTGCCAGTAGTAAGGACAGGGGGGTTGAAGATACGCAGTATTTT
TRBJ2-1 - - TRBV5-5 CASSLREGTTYNEQFF TGTGCCAGCAGCTTGCGTGAGGGAACAACCTACAATGAGCAGTTCTTC
TRBJ2-7 - few TRBV20-1 CSAGRVAEQYF TGCAGTGCAGGCAGGGTCGCCGAGCAGTACTTC
TRBJ2-4 TRBD2 few TRBV12-5 CASAKTSGVLLAKNIQYF TGTGCTAGTGCCAAGACTAGCGGGGTTCTCCTAGCCAAAAACATTCAGTACTTC
TRBJ1-2 - - TRBV29-1 CSVPTDRNYGYTF TGCAGCGTTCCAACGGACAGAAACTATGGCTACACCTTC
TRBJ1-1 - - TRBV5-4 CASTRPGDMNTEAFF TGTGCCAGCACCCGTCCGGGGGATATGAACACTGAAGCTTTCTTT
TRBJ2-7 TRBD2 - TRBV5-6 CASSLGGGEQYF TGTGCCAGCAGCTTGGGGGGGGGCGAGCAGTACTTC
TRBJ1-3 - - TRBV27 CASSLSGEGSSLGNTIYF TGTGCCAGCAGTTTATCTGGAGAAGGGAGCTCTCTAGGAAACACCATATATTTT
TRBJ1-4 - few TRBV7-6 CASSSRGGIGEKLFF TGTGCCAGCAGCAGCCGGGGGGGGATCGGGGAAAAACTGTTTTTT
TRBJ2-5 - - TRBV9 CASSDGQPETQYF TGTGCCAGCAGCGACGGACAGCCAGAGACCCAGTACTTC
TRBJ2-5 TRBD2 - TRBV7-9 CASSAGAGGSLYQETQYF TGTGCCAGCAGTGCTGGAGCGGGGGGGTCCCTGTACCAAGAGACCCAGTACTTC
TRBJ1-4 TRBD1 - TRBV12-5 CASGLGDRGDEKLFF TGTGCTAGTGGTTTGGGGGACAGGGGGGATGAAAAACTGTTTTTT
TRBJ2-7 - - TRBV5-6 CASSLARAYERYF TGTGCCAGCAGCTTGGCCAGGGCCTACGAGCGGTACTTC
TRBJ2-1 - - TRBV30 CAWKEYYNEQFF TGTGCCTGGAAGGAGTACTACAATGAGCAGTTCTTC
TRBJ1-6 TRBD1 once TRBV11-3 CASSSRTGKTSPLHF TGTGCCAGCAGCTCCCGGACAGGGAAGACTTCACCCCTCCACTTT
TRBJ2-3 - - TRBV5-6 CASSWANSYTDTQYF TGTGCCAGCAGCTGGGCGAACAGCTACACAGATACGCAGTATTTT
TRBJ2-5 - once TRBV5-1 CASSLGTVQETQYF TGCGCCAGCAGCTTGGGGACAGTTCAAGAGACCCAGTACTTC
TRBJ1-6 TRBD1 - TRBV5-4 CASSRTGLDSPLHF TGTGCCAGCAGCCGGACAGGGTTGGATTCACCCCTCCACTTT
TRBJ2-7 TRBD1 - TRBV5-8 CASSWRQGWGEQYF TGTGCCAGCAGCTGGAGACAGGGTTGGGGCGAGCAGTACTTC
TRBJ2-5 - - TRBV5-4 CASRSNRGGAQETQYF TGTGCCAGCAGATCCAACAGAGGGGGGGCCCAAGAGACCCAGTACTTC
TRBJ1-5 - - TRBV6-1 CASSGQSNQPQHF TGTGCCAGCAGTGGACAGAGCAATCAGCCCCAGCATTTT
TRBJ1-5 - once TRBV7-9 CASSPGVDQPQHF TGTGCCAGCAGTCCAGGGGTGGATCAGCCCCAGCATTTT
TRBJ2-3 - - TRBV4-3 CASSQELGDTQYF TGCGCCAGCAGCCAAGAACTTGGAGATACGCAGTATTTT
TRBJ1-2 TRBD1 once TRBV7-2 CASSLARRQGNYGYTF TGTGCCAGCAGCTTAGCCCGCCGACAGGGGAACTATGGCTACACCTTC
TRBJ1-2 TRBD1 - TRBV28 CASSAAGGAYGYTF TGTGCCAGCAGTGCCGCAGGGGGCGCCTATGGCTACACCTTC
TRBJ1-1 - - TRBV16 CASSTTQNTEAFF TGTGCCAGCAGCACAACCCAGAACACTGAAGCTTTCTTT
TRBJ1-2 - - TRBV7-9 CASSKGDGYTF TGTGCCAGCAGCAAGGGGGATGGCTACACCTTC
TRBJ2-7 TRBD2 few TRBV27 CASSLAEYSYEQYF TGTGCCAGCAGCCTAGCGGAATACTCCTACGAGCAGTACTTC
TRBJ2-5 - once TRBV11-2 CASSLETGETQYF TGTGCCAGCAGCTTAGAGACTGGGGAGACCCAGTACTTC
TRBJ2-1 TRBD1 - TRBV29-1 CSVSRGPRGNEQFF TGCAGCGTCAGCAGGGGGCCCAGGGGCAATGAGCAGTTCTTC
TRBJ2-7 - few TRBV4-3 CASSPRGTEPYEQYF TGCGCCAGCAGCCCACGGGGGACAGAGCCCTACGAGCAGTACTTC
TRBJ1-1 - - TRBV19 CASKWQANTEAFF TGTGCCAGTAAGTGGCAGGCTAACACTGAAGCTTTCTTT
TRBJ1-5 - - TRBV21-1 CASSTNVGSAGSPQHF TGTGCCAGCAGCACGAACGTCGGGTCAGCCGGGAGCCCCCAGCATTTT
TRBJ2-3 TRBD2 - TRBV5-6 CASSAQPGLAGDTQYF TGTGCCAGCAGCGCACAGCCGGGACTAGCGGGCGATACGCAGTATTTT
TRBJ2-7 - - TRBV18 CASSPPTAGEQYF TGTGCCAGCTCACCACCGACCGCGGGCGAGCAGTACTTC
TRBJ2-1 TRBD1 - TRBV30 CAWSTGTGFYNEQFF TGTGCCTGGAGTACGGGGACAGGATTCTACAATGAGCAGTTCTTC
TRBJ1-2 - - TRBV5-6 CASSLGAVRGYTF TGTGCCAGCAGCTTGGGGGCAGTACGTGGCTACACCTTC
TRBJ1-2 - - TRBV30 CAWSVPGGYTF TGTGCCTGGAGTGTACCGGGTGGCTACACCTTC
TRBJ2-3 TRBD1 - TRBV5-4 CASRTGGTDTQYF TGTGCCAGCAGGACAGGGGGGACAGATACGCAGTATTTT
TRBJ1-2 - few TRBV6-5 CASSYSGVGGYTF TGTGCCAGCAGTTACTCCGGGGTGGGTGGCTACACCTTC
TRBJ1-1 TRBD1 - TRBV5-8 CASSLIFGTGGTEAFF TGTGCCAGCAGCTTGATCTTCGGGACAGGGGGCACTGAAGCTTTCTTT
TRBJ1-1 - - TRBV19 CASSGGRSGNTEAFF TGTGCCAGTAGTGGGGGACGTAGCGGGAACACTGAAGCTTTCTTT
TRBJ1-2 - few TRBV7-9 CASSSPGRGYYGYTF TGTGCCAGCAGCTCTCCAGGTCGGGGGTACTATGGCTACACCTTC
TRBJ2-6 - - TRBV6-4 CASSAGLGANVLTF TGTGCCAGCAGCGCAGGGTTAGGGGCCAACGTCCTGACTTTC
TRBJ2-3 - - TRBV29-1 CSFLTGSTDTQYF TGCAGCTTTCTGACGGGAAGCACAGATACGCAGTATTTT
TRBJ2-3 TRBD1 - TRBV4-3 CASSPWTGDPDTQYF TGCGCCAGCAGCCCATGGACAGGGGACCCAGATACGCAGTATTTT
TRBJ2-7 TRBD2 - TRBV18 CASSPPGLAGDRTYEQYF TGTGCCAGCTCACCACCGGGGCTAGCGGGGGACCGGACTTACGAGCAGTACTTC
TRBJ2-2 TRBD1 - TRBV7-9 CASSPQGDTGELFF TGTGCCAGCAGCCCCCAGGGGGACACCGGGGAGCTGTTTTTT